Listed below are T cell receptor beta chains from one sample, sequenced in a study of blood T cell repertoires in COVID-19. Sequencing used immunoSEQ multiplex PCR; TCRdb keeps in-frame clones, though not all of them. The data show hundreds of thousands of clones, 83% seen once. The sequenced sample was peripheral blood. These receptors were collected from a woman aged 35 to 49 with active or convalescent COVID-19. CDR3s include the opening cysteine and the closing phenylalanine or tryptophan. The D gene is left open where the match is weak. A row's size may be missing; if present it is once, few, many or a size class.

>-|-|TRBV6-5|TRBJ2-7
CASSYSGLSYEQYF
TGTGCCAGCAGTTACTCGGGGCTCTCCTACGAGCAGTACTTC
>-|TRBD2|TRBV9|TRBJ2-3
CASSVLAGGAFSTDTQYF
TGTGCCAGCAGCGTACTAGCGGGGGGGGCCTTCAGCACAGATACGCAGTATTTT
>-|TRBD2|TRBV7-7|TRBJ2-3
CASSIGTSDTDTQYF
TGTGCTAGCAGTATCGGGACTAGCGACACAGATACGCAGTATTTT
>-|-|TRBV24-1|TRBJ1-1
CATSAPGGNTEAFF
TGTGCCACCAGTGCCCCGGGGGGGAACACTGAAGCTTTCTTT
>-|TRBD1|TRBV5-1|TRBJ2-5
CASSFRTGQETQYF
TGCGCCAGCAGCTTTAGGACAGGGCAAGAGACCCAGTACTTC
>once|TRBD1|TRBV10-3|TRBJ2-3
CATRQGTDTQYF
TGTGCCACGCGACAGGGTACAGATACGCAGTATTTT
>-|-|TRBV5-5|TRBJ2-5
CASSLAWVSGKGSETQYF
TGTGCCAGCAGCTTGGCGTGGGTCTCAGGGAAAGGATCGGAGACCCAGTACTTC
>-|TRBD2|TRBV27|TRBJ2-3
CASSNQGGGGGTQYF
TGTGCCAGCAGTAACCAAGGGGGCGGGGGGGGTACGCAGTATTTT
>-|-|TRBV27|TRBJ2-7
CASSSPYSGYEQYF
TGTGCCAGCAGTTCGCCTTATAGCGGCTACGAGCAGTACTTC
>-|-|TRBV24-1|TRBJ1-5
CATSVSLGPQHF
TGTGCCACCAGTGTGAGCCTAGGGCCCCAGCATTTT
>-|TRBD2|TRBV5-4|TRBJ2-2
CASSLGGLVGTGELFF
TGTGCCAGCAGCTTGGGGGGACTAGTCGGGACCGGGGAGCTGTTTTTT
>-|TRBD2|TRBV7-3|TRBJ2-1
CASSYRTSGRNEQFF
TGTGCCAGCAGCTACCGGACTAGCGGGAGAAATGAGCAGTTCTTC
>-|-|TRBV30|TRBJ1-2
CAWSGIQGFRYGYTF
TGTGCCTGGAGTGGGATCCAGGGTTTTCGCTATGGCTACACCTTC
>-|-|TRBV19|TRBJ1-5
CASTNRGGASNQPQHF
TGTGCCAGTACTAATAGGGGAGGGGCAAGCAATCAGCCCCAGCATTTT
>-|TRBD1|TRBV4-2|TRBJ1-6
CASSQETGGPFSYNSPLHF
TGTGCCAGCAGCCAAGAGACAGGGGGTCCCTTCTCCTATAATTCACCCCTCCACTTT